This T cell receptor beta chain appears in the sequencing data of a study of vaccination and CD4 T cells after COVID-19. About the research overall: Median time from second vaccine dose to sampling was about 77 days (14 to 241). Study outcomes and limitations: Spike mono-reactive clones accounted for 304 of the 307 vaccine-specific clones found in convalescent patients. There was no significant change from roughly 21 to 40 median reactive clonotypes.

The CDR3 has 14 amino acids. Per the germline V gene, CDR1 is SGHNT and CDR2 is YYREEE (reference sequence). With 4 bases removed from V and 7 bases from J, the gap between germline ends came to 12 bases. Turning to this clonotype: Its antigen remains unidentified.

At the Johns Hopkins FTIC core, DNA taken from cultured CD4+ T cells was sequenced by way of the Oncomine TCR Beta short-read assay. MiXCR, run by TCRdb on the PCR reads, gives a single entry per CDR3 protein. Among 8,500 to 14,000 distinct CDR3 sequences listed, roughly 45% were seen once. Stated treatment: roughly ten-day PBMC culture with coronavirus spike peptide pools or control peptides (ViraFEST assay). Sequenced material: CD4+ T cells from blood, cultured in vitro. The V gene is TRBV5-4, the J gene TRBJ1-6; D unclear. This receptor was identified in a human donor who had recovered from COVID-19. The CDR3 here is CASSLSRTNSPLHF. The CDR3 bases are TGTGCCAGCAGCCTTTCTCGGACCAATTCACCCCTCCACTTT.